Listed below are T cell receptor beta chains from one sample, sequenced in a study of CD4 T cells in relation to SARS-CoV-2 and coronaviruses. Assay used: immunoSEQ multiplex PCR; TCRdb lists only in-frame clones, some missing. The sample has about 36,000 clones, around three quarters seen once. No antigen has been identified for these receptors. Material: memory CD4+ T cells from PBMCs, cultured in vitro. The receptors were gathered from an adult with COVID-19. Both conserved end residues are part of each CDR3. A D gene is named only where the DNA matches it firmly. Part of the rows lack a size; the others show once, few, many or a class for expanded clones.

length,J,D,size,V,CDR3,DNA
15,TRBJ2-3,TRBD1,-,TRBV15,CATSSRDRGSDTQYF,TGTGCCACCAGCAGCCGGGACAGGGGGTCAGATACGCAGTATTTT
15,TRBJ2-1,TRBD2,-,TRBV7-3,CASSLSGIGYNEQFF,TGTGCCAGCAGTTTGAGCGGGATTGGCTACAATGAGCAGTTCTTC
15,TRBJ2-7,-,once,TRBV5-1,CASSPDGQPNYEQYF,TGCGCCAGCAGCCCGGATGGACAGCCGAACTACGAGCAGTACTTC
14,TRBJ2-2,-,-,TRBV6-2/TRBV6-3,CASSYFRNTGELFF,TGTGCCAGCAGTTACTTCCGAAATACCGGGGAGCTGTTTTTT
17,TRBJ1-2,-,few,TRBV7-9,CASSQPSGDQTNYGYTF,TGTGCCAGCAGCCAGCCCTCGGGGGACCAAACTAACTATGGCTACACCTTC
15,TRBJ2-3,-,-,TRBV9,CASSVELAPRDTQYF,TGTGCCAGCAGCGTAGAGCTAGCGCCACGAGATACGCAGTATTTT
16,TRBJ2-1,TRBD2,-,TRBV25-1,CASRAPSAGGPGEQFF,TGTGCCAGCAGGGCTCCCTCAGCGGGAGGGCCAGGTGAGCAGTTCTTC
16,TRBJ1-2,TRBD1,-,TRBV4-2,CASSQDLGGQGHGYTF,TGTGCCAGCAGCCAAGATCTAGGGGGACAGGGGCATGGCTACACCTTC
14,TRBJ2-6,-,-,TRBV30,CAWRKSSGANVLTF,TGTGCCTGGAGGAAGAGCTCTGGGGCCAACGTCCTGACTTTC
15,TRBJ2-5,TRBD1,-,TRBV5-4,CASSSPTGPQETQYF,TGTGCCAGCAGCTCGCCGACAGGGCCCCAAGAGACCCAGTACTTC
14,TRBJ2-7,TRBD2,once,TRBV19,CASKTSGSSYEQYF,TGTGCCAGTAAAACTAGCGGGAGTTCCTACGAGCAGTACTTC
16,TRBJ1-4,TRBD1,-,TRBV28,CASSLWGTGRNEKLFF,TGTGCCAGCAGTTTATGGGGGACAGGGAGGAATGAAAAACTGTTTTTT
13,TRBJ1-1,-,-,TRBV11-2,CASSHSTIGEAFF,TGTGCCAGCAGCCATTCCACTATCGGGGAAGCTTTCTTT
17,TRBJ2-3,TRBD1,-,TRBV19,CASSRRDRGRSTDTQYF,TGTGCCAGTAGTAGACGCGACAGGGGTAGAAGCACAGATACGCAGTATTTT
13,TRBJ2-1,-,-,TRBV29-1,CSVSFNRHNEQFF,TGCAGCGTTTCTTTTAACAGGCACAATGAGCAGTTCTTC
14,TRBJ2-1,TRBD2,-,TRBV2,CASILAEAYNEQFF,TGTGCCAGCATTCTAGCGGAAGCCTACAATGAGCAGTTCTTC
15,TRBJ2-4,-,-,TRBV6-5,CASSYSPGAKNIQYF,TGTGCCAGCAGTTATTCTCCGGGGGCCAAAAACATTCAGTACTTC
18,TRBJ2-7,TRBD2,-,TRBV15,CATSRMAGTSGSRGEQYF,TGTGCCACCAGCAGAATGGCCGGGACTAGCGGGAGTCGTGGCGAGCAGTACTTC
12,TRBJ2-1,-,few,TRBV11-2,CASSSLAYEQFF,TGTGCCAGCAGTTCACTCGCGTATGAGCAGTTCTTC
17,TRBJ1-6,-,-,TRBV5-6,CASSSLAQSSYNSPLHF,TGTGCCAGCAGCTCCCTCGCCCAGAGCTCCTATAATTCACCCCTCCACTTT
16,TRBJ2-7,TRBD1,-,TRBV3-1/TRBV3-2,CASSPLRGQGVYEQYF,TGTGCCAGCAGCCCCTTGAGGGGACAGGGGGTCTACGAGCAGTACTTC
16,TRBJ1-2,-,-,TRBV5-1,CASSTGLPGQGSGYTF,TGCGCCAGCAGCACGGGGCTTCCGGGACAAGGTTCTGGCTACACCTTC